The present entry profiles one TCR beta chain with its context. Different DNA sequences within this sample yield the same CDR3. The record originates from a study of blood T cell repertoires in COVID-19. Study-level information: Acute and convalescent COVID-19 specimens originated in the United States, Italy and Spain.

Original methodology: Amplifying reference gene primers gave estimates of nucleated cell counts. Some clones are missing from TCRdb's copy, which holds only in-frame ones; the method was immunoSEQ multiplex PCR. The V and J calls and the clone size are those of that table, but D and trimming were determined from the DNA. The sample has about 69,000 clones, 82% seen once. J was trimmed by 3 bases and V by 9 bases; bases with no gene match: 3. CDR1 is LNHDA and CDR2 is SQIVND in the germline V gene (reference sequence). The CDR3 length is 13 residues. The sequencing sample was made of peripheral blood. The chain uses TRBV19 and TRBJ2-3; 10 bases are shared with TRBD1. This sequence originates from an elderly woman with acute or convalescent COVID-19. CDR3 nucleotide sequence: TGTGCCAGCCGGGACAGGGGAACAGATACGCAGTATTTT. This encodes CASRDRGTDTQYF.